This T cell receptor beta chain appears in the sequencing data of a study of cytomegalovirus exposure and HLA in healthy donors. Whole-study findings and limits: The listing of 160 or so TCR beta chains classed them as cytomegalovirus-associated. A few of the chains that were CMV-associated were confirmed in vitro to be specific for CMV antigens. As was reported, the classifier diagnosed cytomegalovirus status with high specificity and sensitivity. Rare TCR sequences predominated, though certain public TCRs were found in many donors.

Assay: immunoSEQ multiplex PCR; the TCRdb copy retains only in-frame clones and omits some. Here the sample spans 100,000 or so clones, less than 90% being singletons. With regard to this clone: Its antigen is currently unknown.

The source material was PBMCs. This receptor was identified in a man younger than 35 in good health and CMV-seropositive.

CDR3 nucleotide sequence: TGCGCCAGCAGCCAAGTACTAGCAGGATTGACCTACGAGCAGTACTTC. It encodes CASSQVLAGLTYEQYF. The chain couples TRBV4-1 to TRBJ2-7, with a tentative D call TRBD2 (6 bases). Trimming took 1 base from V and 2 from J, leaving 15 bases between them. Germline V CDR1 and CDR2: MGHRA, YSYEKL. The CDR3 spans 16 residues.